These T cell receptor beta chains were read from a single sample in a study of T cells in Graves' hyperthyroidism and ophthalmopathy. TCRdb called the multiplex PCR reads again in MiXCR, with one record for every CDR3 protein. The sample lists fewer than 450,000 distinct CDR3 sequences; approximately 18% were seen once. The sequencing sample was made of blood. These TCRs come from a young woman with Graves' hyperthyroidism that later progressed to Graves' ophthalmopathy. CDR3s include the opening cysteine and the closing phenylalanine or tryptophan. D genes are given only for firm matches. Clone size is given for some rows only: seen once, a few or many times, or a class if the clone is expanded.

v_gene	j_gene	abundance	d_gene	CDR3nt	CDR3aa
TRBV25-1	TRBJ2-2	many	TRBD1	TGTGCCAGCAGTTCATCGGGACAGGGATCCGGGGAGCTGTTTTTT	CASSSSGQGSGELFF
TRBV2	TRBJ2-5	many	TRBD1	TGTGCCAGCAGTGAATATCGAACAGGGGGGAGGGAGACCCAGTACTTC	CASSEYRTGGRETQYF
TRBV7-2	TRBJ2-3	few	TRBD2	TGTGCCAGCAGCTATCGACTAGCGGGAGAAGGCGCAGATACGCAGTATTTT	CASSYRLAGEGADTQYF
TRBV6-1	TRBJ2-3	many	-	TGTGCCAGCAGCCCACCGACAGAGTCTAGCACAGATACGCAGTATTTT	CASSPPTESSTDTQYF
TRBV6-2/TRBV6-3	TRBJ2-3	many	-	TGTGCCAGCAGTTGGACAGATTACACAGATACGCAGTATTTT	CASSWTDYTDTQYF
TRBV2	TRBJ2-3	many	-	TGTGCCAGCAGAGAATCAATCGGGACAGATACGCAGTATTTT	CASRESIGTDTQYF
TRBV27	TRBJ1-1	many	-	TGTGCCAGCAGTTCGGGACAATACACTGAAGCTTTCTTT	CASSSGQYTEAFF
TRBV10-2	TRBJ2-7	many	-	TGCGCCAGCAGTGAGTGGGGGTTGTCTTGGGAGCAGTACTTC	CASSEWGLSWEQYF
TRBV30	TRBJ1-4	many	-	TGTGCCTGGAATAGACAGCTAACAGGGGAAAAACTGTTTTTT	CAWNRQLTGEKLFF
TRBV9	TRBJ1-2	many	TRBD1	TGTGCCAGCAGCGAGCCAGGGGGGCATGGCTACACCTTC	CASSEPGGHGYTF
TRBV19	TRBJ2-1	-	-	TGTGCCAGTAGTCCGATCCCCCAGGTATTAAACTACAATGGGCAGTTCTTC	CASSPIPQVLNYNGQFF
TRBV5-6	TRBJ1-1	few	-	TGTGCCAGCAGCTTGGGGGGTTTTGGAGCTTTCTTT	CASSLGGFGAFF
TRBV6-2/TRBV6-3	TRBJ2-7	once	-	TGTGCCAGCAGTATAGGAGGGGGATTCTACGAGCAGTACTTC	CASSIGGGFYEQYF
TRBV12-5	TRBJ1-1	-	TRBD1	TGTGCTAGTGGTAGGACAGGTGAAGCTTTCTTT	CASGRTGEAFF
TRBV20-1	TRBJ1-1	many	-	TGCAGTGCTAGAGGGGGCCCGCCTGAAGCTTTCTTT	CSARGGPPEAFF
TRBV24-1	TRBJ2-2	many	-	TGTGCCACCAGTGATTGGACAGCTTCGAACACCGGGGAGCTGTTTTTT	CATSDWTASNTGELFF
TRBV20-1	TRBJ1-4	-	TRBD1	TGCAGCGTTCTCACCAGGGGGGCGCGGAATGAAAAACTGTTTTTT	CSVLTRGARNEKLFF
TRBV6-1	TRBJ1-2	few	-	TGTGCCAGCTATGGGAAGGGCTACACCTTC	CASYGKGYTF
TRBV5-1	TRBJ1-1	-	TRBD1	TGCGCCAGCAGCGAGGGGACAGGTCAGGGGAACACTGAAGCTTTCTTT	CASSEGTGQGNTEAFF
TRBV5-1	TRBJ2-3	many	TRBD1	TGCGCCAGCCTACTCGGACAGGGGGTATCGGATACGCAGTATTTT	CASLLGQGVSDTQYF
TRBV4-1	TRBJ2-1	-	TRBD2	TGCGCCAGCAGCCAAGCCAGCGGGGTGGCCTACAATGAGCAGTTCTTC	CASSQASGVAYNEQFF
TRBV24-1	TRBJ1-5	-	TRBD1	TGTGCCACCAGTGACCAGACAGGGAATAGCAATCAGCCCCAGCATTTT	CATSDQTGNSNQPQHF
TRBV28	TRBJ1-6	-	TRBD1	TGTGCCAGCAGTTCGGGACAGGACCTTGTCACCCTCCACTTT	CASSSGQDLVTLHF
TRBV19	TRBJ2-3	many	-	TGTGCCAGTACCCGAGGGGGATCGGGATCGGCGCAGTATTTT	CASTRGGSGSAQYF
TRBV19	TRBJ2-2	many	TRBD2	TGTGCCAGTAGCCCCGGGGCGGGGGGCGGCACCGGGGAGCTGTTTTTT	CASSPGAGGGTGELFF
TRBV28	TRBJ1-2	many	-	TGTGCCAGCAGTTTACCCACCCGAAGGAACCCCTTTGACTATGGCTACACCTTC	CASSLPTRRNPFDYGYTF
TRBV11-2	TRBJ1-1	few	-	TGTGCCAGCAGCTCCTCCATCATGAACACTGAAGCTTTCTTT	CASSSSIMNTEAFF
TRBV2	TRBJ2-5	many	-	TGTGCCTCCAGAAGGGCCCAAGAGACCCAGTACTTC	CASRRAQETQYF
TRBV10-3	TRBJ1-2	many	TRBD1	TGTGCCATCAGTGAGACGGGACAGGGGGCCTCCCTCACCTTC	CAISETGQGASLTF
TRBV6-2/TRBV6-3	TRBJ2-7	few	-	TGTGCCAGCAGTTACTCGGGGGTCCACGAGCAGTACTTC	CASSYSGVHEQYF
TRBV5-6	TRBJ2-3	-	-	TGTGCCAGCAGCTCGGCCCGGCAGGGTGGAGATACGCAGTATTTT	CASSSARQGGDTQYF
TRBV30	TRBJ2-7	-	TRBD2	TGTGCCTGGGGGAGGGTATCCTACGAGCAGTACTTC	CAWGRVSYEQYF
TRBV10-3	TRBJ2-3	many	TRBD2	TGTGCCATCAGTCCTGCCAGCGGGGAGGGCACAGATACGCAGTATTTT	CAISPASGEGTDTQYF
TRBV5-1	TRBJ1-2	many	TRBD1	TGCGCCAGCAAAGACAGGGGGAACTATGGCTACACCTTC	CASKDRGNYGYTF
TRBV18	TRBJ2-2	-	TRBD1	TGTGCCAGCTCCCAGACAGGGGGAGACACCGGGGAGCTGTTTTTT	CASSQTGGDTGELFF
TRBV7-2	TRBJ2-7	many	-	TGTGCCAGCAGGTCCACCTACGAGCAGTACTTC	CASRSTYEQYF
TRBV9	TRBJ1-1	few	-	TGTGCCAGCAGCGTAAGGTGGGACACTGAAGCTTTCTTT	CASSVRWDTEAFF
TRBV19	TRBJ2-1	-	TRBD1	TGTGCCAGTAGTGAAGGACAGGGGGAAGGGCAGTTCTTC	CASSEGQGEGQFF
TRBV28	TRBJ1-2	many	-	TGTGCCAGCAGTTTGTATGGGAACTATGGCTACACCTTC	CASSLYGNYGYTF
TRBV27	TRBJ2-7	many	TRBD2	TGTGCCAGCAGTTTAATCTCTAGCGGGTACTCCTACGAGCAGTACTTC	CASSLISSGYSYEQYF
TRBV7-2	TRBJ2-7	few	TRBD2	TGTGCCAGCAGTAACCTACTAGCGGGAGCTGGGGAGCAGTACTTC	CASSNLLAGAGEQYF
TRBV5-6	TRBJ1-1	many	-	TGTGCCAGCAGCCCGACGAATACAGGCATGAACACTGAAGCTTTCTTT	CASSPTNTGMNTEAFF
TRBV7-9	TRBJ2-3	many	TRBD2	TGTGCCAGCAGCTCCCAGTTCGGGGGGGCTAGCACAGATACGCAGTATTTT	CASSSQFGGASTDTQYF
TRBV10-2	TRBJ2-5	-	TRBD2	TGCGCCAGCAGTGGGCCGGGAGGGGTAGAGACCCAGTACTTC	CASSGPGGVETQYF
TRBV7-9	TRBJ2-5	many	-	TGTGCCAGCAGCTTAGAAGGAGGGGCAGAGACCCAGTACTTC	CASSLEGGAETQYF
TRBV11-2	TRBJ1-2	-	TRBD1	TGTGCCAGCAGCCGAATCGCGGGACAGGGGTCTTTTGGGTATGGCTACACCTTC	CASSRIAGQGSFGYGYTF
TRBV11-2	TRBJ2-3	-	-	TGTGCCAGCAGCCCCACAGGGACCACAGATACGCAGTATTTT	CASSPTGTTDTQYF
TRBV20-1	TRBJ2-1	few	-	TGCAGTGCTATAGGGGACGACAGAGACGACTACAATGAGCAGTTCTTC	CSAIGDDRDDYNEQFF
TRBV7-9	TRBJ1-1	few	-	TGTGCCAGCAGCACTAGCGGGGGGCTCGCTGAAGCTTTCTTT	CASSTSGGLAEAFF
TRBV29-1	TRBJ2-2	many	-	TGCAGCGTTGAAGCGGTGGGCAAAAACACCGGGGAGCTGTTTTTT	CSVEAVGKNTGELFF
TRBV2	TRBJ1-4	many	TRBD1	TGTGCCAGCGCTGGGACAGAAGAAAAACTGTTTTTT	CASAGTEEKLFF
TRBV11-2	TRBJ2-5	many	-	TGTGCCAGCGGCGGAGGGCAGCTGGGAAGCCAAGAGACCCAGTACTTC	CASGGGQLGSQETQYF
TRBV2	TRBJ2-7	many	-	TGTGCCGGCAGTGTTCGGCAGGGCCTCTACGAGCAGTACTTC	CAGSVRQGLYEQYF
TRBV30	TRBJ1-1	many	-	TGTGCCTGGAGTCGACCCCTTAACACTGAAGCTTTCTTT	CAWSRPLNTEAFF